The 13 T cell receptor beta chains presented below share a single source sample, sequenced in a study of spatial heterogeneity in lung cancer. TCRdb itself ran the 5' RACE reads through MiXCR, one entry per CDR3 protein. The repertoire holds around 45,000 distinct CDR3 sequences, with 20% to 25% as singletons. Time point described: blood at routine non-recurrence follow-up after resection. Sample: PBMCs, taken at follow-up. The receptors were gathered from a female donor with early-stage non-small cell lung cancer.

CDR3 sequence (DNA): TGTGCCAGCACCCGAGGTGGGGGGGGCAGGACTGAAGCTTTCTTT. This encodes CASTRGGGGRTEAFF. This chain joins TRBV12-3 or TRBV12-4 and TRBJ1-1; a weak D match, TRBD1 (6 bases). Trimming stripped 7 bases from V and 5 bases from J, with 20 bases between. This CDR3 is 15 amino acids long.

This clonotype showed up many times. The chain couples TRBV11-1 to TRBJ2-7, with TRBD2 matching over 12 bases. Germline trimming cut 2 bases from V and 8 bases from J; bases unmatched to any gene: 10. Germline-derived CDR1 and CDR2 are SGHAT and FQDESV (reference sequence). The CDR3 extends over 16 amino acids. CDR3 sequence reads: CASSLQGLAGLAQQYF. CDR3 bases: TGTGCCAGCAGCTTACAAGGACTAGCGGGATTGGCACAGCAGTACTTC.

This clonotype was seen more than once but under ten times. One end of the junction is discordant with germline, which a read error may explain. V usage is TRBV20-1 and J usage is TRBJ2-1; 9 nucleotides line up with TRBD2. CDR1 and CDR2 (germline): DFQATT, SNEGSKA (reference sequence). The CDR3 covers 15 residues. In nucleotides, the CDR3 is TGCAGTTCTAGCGGGAAGAGGGGCTCCTACAATGAGCAGTTCTTC. Translating gives CSSSGKRGSYNEQFF.

This clonotype was seen more than once but under ten times. The J gene is TRBJ1-2, the V gene TRBV18, with D perhaps matching TRBD1 (6 bases). The V gene lost 2 bases and the J gene lost 4 bases, with 20 bases spanning the gap. The length of the CDR3 is 17 residues. Germline CDR1 reads KGHSH; CDR2 reads LQKENI. CDR3 residues: CASSPIHRTESFYGYTF. CDR3 DNA: TGTGCCAGCTCACCAATACATAGGACAGAGTCTTTCTATGGCTACACCTTC.

This clonotype was found many times. The rearrangement links TRBV5-1 to TRBJ2-7, with D possibly being TRBD2 (7 bases). Germline V gene lookup returns CDR1 SGHRS and CDR2 YFSETQ. V was cut by 4 bases and J by 6 bases, with 17 bases left in between. CDR3 length equals 14 residues. CDR3 bases: TGCGCCAGCAGCACGGGGGGCTGGGATCGCGAGCAGTACTTC. It codes for CASSTGGWDREQYF.

This clonotype was seen only a few times. V usage is TRBV15 and J usage is TRBJ2-3; a possible D gene is TRBD2 (6 bases). Germline V gives CDR1 LNHNV, CDR2 YYDKDF (reference sequence). V lost 0 bases, J lost 3 bases, and 7 bases lay in between. This CDR3 contains 14 residues. This chain's CDR3 is CATSRDLATDTQYF. The CDR3 DNA is TGTGCCACCAGCAGAGATCTAGCGACAGATACGCAGTATTTT.

This rearrangement joins TRBV20-1 to TRBJ1-5; D possibly corresponds to TRBD1 (6 bases). The CDR3 sequence is 13 residues long. V shed 3 bases and J shed 5 bases, with 11 bases lying between them. Germline CDR1 DFQATT, CDR2 SNEGSKA (reference sequence). As DNA, the CDR3 is TGCAGTGCTAGCCGGGACACCGATCAGCCCCAGCATTTT. Its translation is CSASRDTDQPQHF.

This clonotype was counted a few times. The genes are TRBV11-2 and TRBJ2-7, with 9 bases matching TRBD2. There are 15 residues in the CDR3. CDR1 is SGHAT and CDR2 is FQNNGV in the germline V gene. V shed 4 bases and J 0 bases; nucleotides not matched to a gene: 4. CDR3 DNA: TGTGCCAGCAGCTCAAGACTAGCGGCCTCCTACGAGCAGTACTTC. Amino acid sequence: CASSSRLAASYEQYF.

This clonotype was counted ten times or more. The rearrangement joins TRBV6-5 to TRBJ1-5; TRBD1 might be the D (6 bases). The CDR3 has 12 amino acids. With 7 bases removed from V and 6 bases from J, the gap between germline ends came to 10 bases. Germline loops: CDR1 MNHEY, CDR2 SVGAGI. The CDR3 DNA sequence: TGTGCCAGCAACAGGGTAGGTCAGCCCCAGCATTTT. It specifies CASNRVGQPQHF.

As to this clonotype: At one end the junction does not follow the germline gene, possibly because of a read error. V is TRBV3-1 and J is TRBJ2-7; 10 bases align to TRBD1. The length of the CDR3 is 15 residues. Germline loops: CDR1 LGHDT, CDR2 YNNKEL (reference sequence). The CDR3 region has the DNA TGTACCAGCAGCCCTTGGGGACAGGGGACGGAAGAGCAGTACTTC. Protein product: CTSSPWGQGTEEQYF.

Note on this clonotype: The CDR3 does not end in the conserved phenylalanine or tryptophan, so this is likely a read error. V and J are TRBV3-1 and TRBJ2-1; the D gene is possibly TRBD2 (6 bases). This CDR3 is 15 amino acids long. Trimming took 6 bases from V and 9 from J, leaving 21 bases between them. The germline gives CDR1 LGHDT, CDR2 YNNKEL (reference sequence). CDR3 in DNA: TGTGCCAGCAGGGGGGGTTTGACAACGGGAGCTGAGCAGTTCTTA. Protein: CASRGGLTTGAEQFL.

The chain employs TRBV6-6 and TRBJ1-5; 8 bases are a match to TRBD1. V lost 2 bases to trimming and J lost 5 bases; unmatched junction nucleotides: 5. The germline V gene has CDR1 MNHNY and CDR2 SVGAGI (reference sequence). CDR3 length: 15 amino acids. CDR3: CASSYPAGGDQPQHF. CDR3 nucleotide sequence: TGTGCCAGCAGTTACCCGGCAGGGGGCGATCAGCCCCAGCATTTT.

The chain combines TRBV2 with TRBJ2-5; 10 nucleotides line up with TRBD2. This CDR3 contains 14 residues. The germline V gene encodes CDR1 SNHLY and CDR2 FYNNEI. Germline trimming cut 7 bases from V and 5 bases from J; bases unmatched to any gene: 7. The CDR3 DNA is TGTGCCAGCAAGCGGGGGGGCCAGAGGGAGACCCAGTACTTC. Encoded protein: CASKRGGQRETQYF.